This T cell receptor beta chain was sequenced in a study of T-cell reconstitution after alpha-beta-depleted transplantation in children. Using unique molecular identifiers, the investigators prepared the TCRbeta library. TCRdb fed the PCR reads into MiXCR, producing one record per CDR3 protein. The sample has hundreds of thousands of distinct CDR3 sequences, 15% to 20% seen once. This clonotype has a handful of counts. The starting material was PBMCs, mostly from graft donor cells, obtained 360 days after TCRalphabeta/CD19-depleted stem cell transplant. This clonotype originated in a male patient younger than 18 who had a stem cell transplant for acute lymphoblastic leukemia, so the T cells may come from the graft donor.

This CDR3 reads CASRDVTTGNTEAFF. CDR3 DNA: TGCGCCAGCAGGGACGTAACTACGGGGAACACTGAAGCTTTCTTT. The rearrangement joins TRBV5-1 to TRBJ1-1; D gene unclear. Germline CDR1 and CDR2: SGHRS and YFSETQ. Trimming shortened V by 5 bases and J by 1 base, and 15 bases separated the two germline ends. This CDR3 has 15 residues. Full variable domain (missing parts from reference TRBV5-1 and TRBJ1-1): KAGVTQTPRYLIKTRGQQVTLSCSPISGHRSVSWYQQTPGQGLQFLFEYFSETQRNKGNFPGRFSGRQFSNSRSEMNVSTLELGDSALYLCASRDVTTGNTEAFFGQGTRLTVV.